Listed below are T cell receptor beta chains from one sample, sequenced in a study of blood T cell repertoires in COVID-19. TCRdb's copy holds only in-frame clones and misses some; the assay was immunoSEQ multiplex PCR. This sample has 9,000 to 10,000 clones; roughly 79% occur once, and the top ten carry approximately 37%. Input material: peripheral blood. These receptors originate from a human donor in a cohort sampled during active COVID-19. Both conserved end residues are part of each CDR3. A D gene is named only where the DNA matches it firmly. Clone size, where shown, is once, few, many, or a class for clones that have expanded.

clone_size	v_call	j_call	d_call	cdr3_nt	cdr3_aa
-	TRBV18	TRBJ2-3	-	TGTGCCAGCTCACCCGGGGGCACAGATACGCAGTATTTT	CASSPGGTDTQYF
few	TRBV7-2	TRBJ2-6	-	TGTGCCAGCAGCTTAGGGACAGCTGGGGCCAACGTCCTGACTTTC	CASSLGTAGANVLTF
-	TRBV7-9	TRBJ1-1	-	TGTGCCAGCAGCTCGCACCTAGTAGTGAACACTGAAGCTTTCTTT	CASSSHLVVNTEAFF
-	TRBV30	TRBJ1-3	TRBD1	TGTGCCTGGAGTTTAGCCGGGACAGCTTCTGGAAACACCATATATTTT	CAWSLAGTASGNTIYF
-	TRBV2	TRBJ2-5	TRBD1	TGTGCCAGCGGGGACAGGAGAGAGACCCAGTACTTC	CASGDRRETQYF
-	TRBV3-1/TRBV3-2	TRBJ1-4	-	TGTGCCAGCAGCCAAGGAGGGAGATACTTCGAAAAACTGTTTTTT	CASSQGGRYFEKLFF
-	TRBV6-6	TRBJ1-5	-	TGTGCCAGCAGTCAACTAGTCCGTTATAGCAATCAGCCCCAGCATTTT	CASSQLVRYSNQPQHF
once	TRBV5-4	TRBJ1-4	-	TGTGCCAGCAGCTCAGGGGCCGATGAAAAACTGTTTTTT	CASSSGADEKLFF
-	TRBV27	TRBJ1-5	-	TGTGCCAGCAGTTTTGAGGGATATAGCAATCAGCCCCAGCATTTT	CASSFEGYSNQPQHF
-	TRBV6-5	TRBJ1-2	-	TGTGCCAGCATCATGGACAGAAACCCGTATGGCTACACCTTC	CASIMDRNPYGYTF
-	TRBV5-5	TRBJ2-7	TRBD2	TGTGCCAGCAGCTTGAGTTTAATTATGCGACTAGCGGTCACCTACGAGCAGTACTTC	CASSLSLIMRLAVTYEQYF
-	TRBV2	TRBJ2-3	TRBD1	TGTGCCAGCTCTAGGACAGGGTTGTACACAGATACGCAGTATTTT	CASSRTGLYTDTQYF
-	TRBV9	TRBJ2-7	-	TGTGCCAGCAGCGTAGGAGGATCAGGGGGGCCCTACGAGCAGTACTTC	CASSVGGSGGPYEQYF
-	TRBV12-3/TRBV12-4	TRBJ1-2	TRBD1	TGTGCCAGCAGTGGACAGGAAAACTATGGCTACACCTTC	CASSGQENYGYTF
-	TRBV13	TRBJ2-5	TRBD1	TGTGCCAGCAGCCGGGGGACAGGGGGTCGACAAGAGACCCAGTACTTC	CASSRGTGGRQETQYF
-	TRBV19	TRBJ2-3	-	TGTGCCAGTAGATTTCAGAGCACAGATACGCAGTATTTT	CASRFQSTDTQYF
-	TRBV6-2/TRBV6-3	TRBJ1-2	-	TGTGCCAGCAGTTTCACTGGGGGCAGCTATGGCTACACCTTC	CASSFTGGSYGYTF
-	TRBV4-2	TRBJ2-7	-	TGTGCCAGCAGCCAAGGGCCCCTAGCGGGCCACGACAGGGCCCACGAGCAGTACTTC	CASSQGPLAGHDRAHEQYF
-	TRBV11-2	TRBJ2-3	-	TGTGCGACGACTCGCGGGGTTGTCACAGATACGCAGTATTTT	CATTRGVVTDTQYF
once	TRBV7-9	TRBJ2-6	-	TGTGCCAGCAGCCGACGAGGGACTGGGGCCAACGTCCTGACTTTC	CASSRRGTGANVLTF
-	TRBV27	TRBJ2-7	TRBD1	TGTGCCAGCAGTCTCACCGGGACAGGATCTAACGAGCAGTACTTC	CASSLTGTGSNEQYF
-	TRBV2	TRBJ1-1	-	TGTGCCAGCAGGAAGACCCAGGGTGTCGTGGCTGAAGCTTTCTTT	CASRKTQGVVAEAFF
-	TRBV30	TRBJ1-1	-	TGTGCCTGGAGTAGACTAAGGGTTTGGGACACTGAAGCTTTCTTT	CAWSRLRVWDTEAFF
-	TRBV6-6	TRBJ2-6	-	TGTGCCAGCAGGCGTGATAGCTCTGGGGCCAACGTCCTGACTTTC	CASRRDSSGANVLTF
-	TRBV18	TRBJ2-7	TRBD1	TGTGCCAGCTCACCGAACAGGGACAGGACCTACGAGCAGTACTTC	CASSPNRDRTYEQYF
-	TRBV6-7	TRBJ1-6	-	TGTGCCAGCAGGAGGTCAGGGGTCCACTATAATTCACCCCTCCACTTT	CASRRSGVHYNSPLHF
-	TRBV6-6	TRBJ1-5	TRBD1	TGTGCCAGCAGCCAGGGGGTTAGCAATCAGCCCCAGCATTTT	CASSQGVSNQPQHF
-	TRBV27	TRBJ1-4	-	TGTGCCAGCAGTTTCGGGGCAACTAATGAAAAACTGTTTTTT	CASSFGATNEKLFF
-	TRBV7-9	TRBJ2-7	-	TGTGCCAGCGCCCGGGGGTCCGAGCAGTACTTC	CASARGSEQYF
-	TRBV20-1	TRBJ1-2	TRBD1	TGCAGTGCTGGGACAGACTATGGCTACACCTTC	CSAGTDYGYTF
-	TRBV5-6	TRBJ2-5	TRBD1	TGTGCCAGCAGCTTGGGCCGGGGACAGGGGGAACAAGAGACCCAGTACTTC	CASSLGRGQGEQETQYF
-	TRBV5-1	TRBJ2-3	-	TGCGCCAGCAGCTTGGGTATGGTGCGCAGCACAGATACGCAGTATTTT	CASSLGMVRSTDTQYF
-	TRBV7-9	TRBJ2-7	TRBD1	TGTGCCAGCAGCTTATTCTCGCGGACAGGAAGGGGCGAGCAGTACTTC	CASSLFSRTGRGEQYF
once	TRBV15	TRBJ2-7	TRBD1	TGTGCCACCAGCAACAGGCGATCAGGGACAGGGGGCCTCGGCGAGCAGTACTTC	CATSNRRSGTGGLGEQYF
-	TRBV25-1	TRBJ2-6	-	TGTGCCAGCAGTGGGAGCTCTGGGGCCAACGTCCTGACTTTC	CASSGSSGANVLTF
-	TRBV7-6	TRBJ2-2	-	TGTGCCAGCAGCTTGGGGCACCGGAACACCGGGGAGCTGTTTTTT	CASSLGHRNTGELFF
-	TRBV19	TRBJ2-1	TRBD2	TGTGCCAATGCTCGGCGGAGAGCGGGGGCCTACTCCTACAATGAGCAGTTCTTC	CANARRRAGAYSYNEQFF
few	TRBV3-1/TRBV3-2	TRBJ2-6	-	TGTGCCAGCAGGACACAGGGTCCGGAGTTTGGGGCCAACGTCCTGACTTTC	CASRTQGPEFGANVLTF
-	TRBV6-2/TRBV6-3	TRBJ1-1	-	TGTGCCAGCAGTAATAACAGGGATCATAACACTGAAGCTTTCTTT	CASSNNRDHNTEAFF
once	TRBV21-1	TRBJ1-4	-	TGTGCCAGCAGCAAAGGGGGGCTCAATGAAAAACTGTTTTTT	CASSKGGLNEKLFF
-	TRBV2	TRBJ2-5	TRBD1	TGTGCCAGCAGTGGGCCTACCGGGACAGGGATCAAGACCCAGTACTTC	CASSGPTGTGIKTQYF
once	TRBV7-9	TRBJ1-4	TRBD1	TGTGCCAGCAGCTTAGGTCACGGGACAGGGGACGTCAGTCCTGAAAAACTGTTTTTT	CASSLGHGTGDVSPEKLFF
-	TRBV6-2/TRBV6-3	TRBJ2-7	TRBD1	TGTGCCAGCAGTTATCCTCCCGGGACAGGGGCTATCGGATTCCACGAGCAGTACTTC	CASSYPPGTGAIGFHEQYF
few	TRBV19	TRBJ2-2	TRBD1	TGTGCCAGTAGTATTCCGGCAGGGGGCCCCACCGGGGAGCTGTTTTTT	CASSIPAGGPTGELFF
-	TRBV9	TRBJ1-2	TRBD1	TGTGCCAGCAGCCCCGCCGGGACAGGAGGCTACACCTTC	CASSPAGTGGYTF
-	TRBV5-4	TRBJ2-7	TRBD1	TGTGCCAGCAGCCCGGGACAGGGGGCGAGGTACGAGCAGTACTTC	CASSPGQGARYEQYF